Detailed here is one TCR beta chain. Germline values: CDR1 SGHRS, CDR2 YFSETQ. This CDR3 spans 18 amino acids. V lost 0 bases and J lost 2; bases outside the gene matches: 11. This record belongs to a study of blood T cell repertoires in COVID-19. Assay: immunoSEQ multiplex PCR; the TCRdb copy retains only in-frame clones and omits some. The profile covers about 130,000 clones, with approximately 80% appearing a single time and 37% taken by the ten largest. The V and J genes are TRBV5-1 and TRBJ2-7; 10 bases map to TRBD1. Sequenced: peripheral blood. This TCR came from a man aged 35 to 55 with active or convalescent COVID-19. CDR3 loop: CASSLAPHGQGGTYEQYF. DNA for the CDR3: TGCGCCAGCAGCTTGGCCCCCCACGGACAGGGGGGGACCTACGAGCAGTACTTC.